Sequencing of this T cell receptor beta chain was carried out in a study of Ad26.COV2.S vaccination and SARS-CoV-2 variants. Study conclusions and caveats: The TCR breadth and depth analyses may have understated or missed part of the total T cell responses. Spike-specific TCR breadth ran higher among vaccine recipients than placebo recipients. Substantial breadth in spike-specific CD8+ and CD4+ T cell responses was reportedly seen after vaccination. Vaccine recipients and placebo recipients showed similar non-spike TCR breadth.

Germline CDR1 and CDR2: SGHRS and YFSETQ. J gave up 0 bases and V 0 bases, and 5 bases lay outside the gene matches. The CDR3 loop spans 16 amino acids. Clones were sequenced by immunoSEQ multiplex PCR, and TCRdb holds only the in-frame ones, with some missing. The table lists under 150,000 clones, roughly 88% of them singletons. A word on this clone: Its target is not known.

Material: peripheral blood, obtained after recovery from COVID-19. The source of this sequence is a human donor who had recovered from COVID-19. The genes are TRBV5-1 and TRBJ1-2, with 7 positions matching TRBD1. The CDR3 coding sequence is TGCGCCAGCAGCTTGGAGGGACAGCGGTCTAACTATGGCTACACCTTC. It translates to CASSLEGQRSNYGYTF.